One sample yielded the 26 T cell receptor beta chains listed below, sequenced in a study of blood T cells in healthy people across ages (dated by TCRdb to between 2015 and 2016). Library construction relied on 5' RACE. Sequenced using an Illumina HiSeq 2500. A second PCR of about 6 to 11 cycles was performed with a sample-barcoded 5' primer and a J-beta primer mix. Using fastp at Q25 and MiXCR, TCRdb reprocessed the public reads and kept productive beta chains. Rows are unified per CDR3 protein, each entry keeping the most common DNA and genes. The sample contains 980,000 or so distinct CDR3 sequences, around 49% of them found a single time. Under 15% of the sample rests with the top ten. Sample: blood. The receptors here all came from a man aged 30-40 years in good health.

This clonotype has a handful of counts. V and J are TRBV24-1 and TRBJ2-1; D uncertain. The germline V gene encodes CDR1 KGHDR and CDR2 SFDVKD. This CDR3 spans 13 amino acids. Between the trimmed V and J ends, which lost 1 base and 9 bases, there was a span of 9 bases. The CDR3 protein is CATSDLIWGEQFF. CDR3 DNA: TGTGCCACCAGTGATTTAATATGGGGTGAGCAGTTCTTC.

This clonotype was detected ten times or more. The chain has TRBV7-2 and TRBJ2-1; 7 bases are a match to TRBD1. The CDR3 is 16 amino acids. V lost 5 bases and J lost 4; bases outside the gene matches: 11. Germline CDR1 is SGHTA and CDR2 is FQGNSA. In nucleotides, the CDR3 is TGTGCCAGCAGCCGGGACAGACCTAATCTTTACAATGAGCAGTTCTTC. Amino acids: CASSRDRPNLYNEQFF.

The chain is built from TRBV29-1 and TRBJ2-1; D is tentatively TRBD1 or TRBD2 (5 bases each). The germline gives CDR1 SQVTM, CDR2 ANQGSEA. Between the trimmed V and J ends, which lost 3 bases and 1 base, there was a span of 7 bases. This CDR3 contains 13 residues. The CDR3 reads CSVEWGSYNEQFF. The CDR3 region has the DNA TGCAGCGTTGAGTGGGGGTCCTACAATGAGCAGTTCTTC.

The chain joins TRBV5-1 to TRBJ2-5; 8 bases agree with TRBD2. The ends lost 6 bases at V and 5 bases at J; junction bases unmatched: 9. Germline V CDR1 and CDR2: SGHRS, YFSETQ. The CDR3 totals 14 residues. The CDR3 spells CASTLRGGQETQYF. DNA for the CDR3: TGCGCCAGCACCCTACGGGGGGGCCAGGAGACCCAGTACTTC.

In this sample, this clonotype turned up a few times. The rearrangement joins TRBV27 to TRBJ2-7; D not certain. Germline loops: CDR1 MNHEY, CDR2 SMNVEV (reference sequence). The CDR3 extends over 13 amino acids. With 2 bases removed from V and 3 bases from J, the gap between germline ends came to 8 bases. The DNA for the CDR3 is TGTGCCAGCAGTTTAGGCAGGCGCTACGAGCAGTACTTC. Translated, it gives CASSLGRRYEQYF.

The chain carries TRBV10-3 and TRBJ2-7, with 9 nucleotides matching TRBD2. This CDR3 is 15 amino acids long. V lost 3 bases to trimming and J lost 7 bases; unmatched junction nucleotides: 10. Germline V gene lookup returns CDR1 ENHRY and CDR2 SYGVKD. The CDR3 DNA reads TGTGCCATCAGTGATCAGACTAGCGGCTACAATGAGCAGTACTTC. It is translated as CAISDQTSGYNEQYF.

The chain combines TRBV28 with TRBJ1-4, with D unresolved. Germline CDR1 reads MDHEN; CDR2 reads SYDVKM. The CDR3 spans 15 residues. V gave up 6 bases and J gave up 0 bases, with 11 bases separating them. CDR3 coding DNA: TGTGCCAGCAGGTCACCGGCTGCAACTAATGAAAAACTGTTTTTT. As protein: CASRSPAATNEKLFF. Combining the CDR3 with reference TRBV28 and TRBJ1-4 gives the whole variable domain DVKVTQSSRYLVKRTGEKVFLECVQDMDHENMFWYRQDPGLGLRLIYFSYDVKMKEKGDIPEGYSVSREKKERFSLILESASTNQTSMYLCASRSPAATNEKLFFGSGTQLSVL.

This clonotype was recorded a few times. V gene TRBV13 combines with J gene TRBJ2-1; 9 nucleotides align to TRBD1. V shed 5 bases, J shed 8 bases, and the junction held 10 bases outside the gene matches. The CDR3 sequence is 15 residues long. Germline CDR1 is PRHDT and CDR2 is FYEKMQ (reference sequence). The CDR3 bases are TGTGCCAGCAGCGCTCGGGGACAGGGTAGACATGAGCAGTTCTTC. It is translated as CASSARGQGRHEQFF.

This chain uses TRBV27 with TRBJ2-3; 11 nucleotides align to TRBD2. Germline CDR1 and CDR2: MNHEY and SMNVEV (reference sequence). After removal of 5 bases from V and 1 base from J, the junction contained 5 bases not matched to a gene. This CDR3 comprises 16 residues. In nucleotides, the CDR3 is TGTGCCAGCAGTCCACCGACTAGCGGGGGCACAGATACGCAGTATTTT. Its translation is CASSPPTSGGTDTQYF.

This rearrangement joins TRBV28 to TRBJ1-5, with D uncertain. The CDR3 has 14 residues. Germline V gene lookup returns CDR1 MDHEN and CDR2 SYDVKM. V was trimmed by 3 bases and J by 5 bases, leaving 11 bases between them. This chain's CDR3 is CASSLSLGYQPQHF. Written as DNA, the CDR3 is TGTGCCAGCAGTTTGTCGTTAGGGTATCAGCCCCAGCATTTT.

This clonotype was observed a handful of times. V usage is TRBV6-2 or TRBV6-3 and J usage is TRBJ2-7; 11 bases align to TRBD2. Germline CDR1 reads MNHEY; CDR2 reads SVGEGT. V lost 6 bases to trimming and J lost 5 bases; unmatched junction nucleotides: 6. The CDR3 runs 14 residues. CDR3 protein: CASRRTSGRNEQYF. DNA for the CDR3: TGTGCCAGCAGGCGGACTAGCGGGCGGAACGAGCAGTACTTC.

The chain links TRBV10-3 to TRBJ1-2; no clear D. In germline, CDR1 is ENHRY, CDR2 SYGVKD. Trimming cost V 0 bases and J 8 bases, with 10 bases left between them. CDR3 size: 13 residues. The CDR3 loop reads CAISESGLGGYTF. DNA of the CDR3: TGTGCCATCAGTGAGTCAGGATTAGGGGGCTACACCTTC.

CDR3 loop: CASSQVSFYGYTF. The CDR3 bases are TGTGCCAGCAGCCAAGTCAGTTTCTATGGCTACACCTTC. V and J are TRBV3-1 and TRBJ1-2; no clear D. This CDR3 spans 13 amino acids. V was clipped by 1 base and J by 4 bases, with 7 bases between them. Germline CDR1 reads LGHDT; CDR2 reads YNNKEL (reference sequence).

The chain employs TRBV21-1 and TRBJ2-3; the D call in the table, TRBD2, was not verified against the DNA. TRBV21-1 counts as a pseudogene. This CDR3 comprises 15 residues. The CDR3 DNA sequence: TGTGCCAGCCGACCGGGTGGGAAGGCCACAGATACGCAGTATTTT. Translation gives CASRPGGKATDTQYF.

A few counts support this clonotype. The chain employs TRBV20-1 and TRBJ2-7; 7 bases map to TRBD1. The V segment lost 3 bases and the J segment 3 bases; nucleotides outside the gene matches: 8. CDR1 DFQATT and CDR2 SNEGSKA come from the germline V gene (reference sequence). The CDR3 spans 14 residues. The CDR3 sequence: CSARELGQNYEQYF. In DNA, the CDR3 is TGCAGTGCTAGGGAGTTGGGACAGAACTACGAGCAGTACTTC.

The rearrangement uses TRBV12-3 or TRBV12-4 and TRBJ1-1; possibly TRBD1 for D (5 bases). This CDR3 is 14 amino acids long. The germline V and J ends were trimmed by 4 bases and 0 bases, with 9 bases remaining between them. The CDR3 reads CASSSRDLNTEAFF. The CDR3 DNA reads as TGTGCCAGCAGTTCCCGGGACTTGAACACTGAAGCTTTCTTT.

The rearrangement uses TRBV7-9 and TRBJ2-5; TRBD1 might be the D (6 bases). The length of the CDR3 is 15 residues. Per the germline V gene, CDR1 is SEHNR and CDR2 is FQNEAQ (reference sequence). V lost 4 bases and J 2 bases, leaving 14 bases between the germline ends. The CDR3 protein is CASSSNEQGQETQYF. The CDR3 coding sequence is TGTGCCAGCAGCTCTAACGAACAGGGACAAGAGACCCAGTACTTC.

A few counts support this clonotype. The chain links TRBV20-1 to TRBJ1-2, with 7 bases that match TRBD1. In germline, CDR1 is DFQATT, CDR2 SNEGSKA (reference sequence). Unmatched junction bases numbered 5, after V lost 3 bases and J lost 4 bases. There are 13 residues in the CDR3. CDR3 residues: CSARTDRAYGYTF. In DNA form, the CDR3 reads TGCAGTGCTAGGACAGACAGGGCCTATGGCTACACCTTC.

This clonotype has only a few counts. The chain uses TRBV11-2 and TRBJ2-7; TRBD1 aligns across 12 bases. The germline V gene encodes CDR1 SGHAT and CDR2 FQNNGV. V lost 3 bases and J lost 4; bases outside the gene matches: 7. The CDR3 has 16 amino acids. CDR3: CASSLGRGQGAYEQYF. CDR3 DNA sequence: TGTGCCAGCAGCTTGGGAAGGGGACAGGGGGCATACGAGCAGTACTTC. Full variable domain (missing parts from reference TRBV11-2 and TRBJ2-7): EAGVAQSPRYKIIEKRQSVAFWCNPISGHATLYWYQQILGQGPKLLIQFQNNGVVDDSQLPKDRFSAERLKGVDSTLKIQPAKLEDSAVYLCASSLGRGQGAYEQYFGPGTRLTVT.

This clonotype appeared a few times. The J gene is TRBJ2-7, the V gene TRBV6-2 or TRBV6-3; 8 bases line up with TRBD1. Germline V gene sequence: CDR1 MNHEY, CDR2 SVGEGT. With V trimmed by 4 bases and J by 0 bases, 11 bases remained unmatched. This CDR3 spans 17 amino acids. CDR3 bases: TGTGCCAGCAGTTCCCCCGGGACAGGTCTGAGCTCCTACGAGCAGTACTTC. It codes for CASSSPGTGLSSYEQYF.

This clonotype was observed a few times. CDR3 loop: CASSMGNTEAFF. CDR3 nucleotide sequence: TGTGCCAGCAGTATGGGGAACACTGAAGCTTTCTTT. The J gene is TRBJ1-1, the V gene TRBV6-5, with D hard to call. CDR1 is MNHEY and CDR2 is SVGAGI in the germline V gene. V was shortened by 5 bases and J by 1 base, with 5 bases between the two germline ends. The length of the CDR3 is 12 residues.

The sample holds a few counts of this clonotype. This chain joins TRBV5-6 and TRBJ1-4, with D uncertain. This CDR3 contains 16 residues. The germline V gene has CDR1 SGHDT and CDR2 YYEEEE. The V end lost 0 bases, the J end lost 8 bases, and 17 bases lay between the germline ends. The CDR3 loop is CASSLAVWGVQEKLFF. The CDR3 region has the DNA TGTGCCAGCAGCTTGGCGGTCTGGGGAGTTCAAGAAAAACTGTTTTTT.

The chain joins TRBV4-2 to TRBJ2-4; tentative D call: TRBD2 (6 bases). The J call may be in error: the DNA end matches TRBJ2-7 better. The CDR3 is 16 amino acids. Looked up from germline, CDR1 is LGHNA and CDR2 is YNFKEQ. CDR3 DNA sequence: TGTGCCAGCAGCCTAGATTCTAGCGAGAGAAGCTACGAGCAGTACTTC. Translation: CASSLDSSERSYEQYF.

This chain connects TRBV25-1 to TRBJ2-2; D could derive from TRBD1 or TRBD2 (5 bases each). The CDR3 contains 16 residues. V was shortened by 3 bases and J by 3 bases, with 14 bases between the two germline ends. Germline V gene sequence: CDR1 MGHDK, CDR2 SYGVNS. In nucleotides, the CDR3 is TGTGCCAGCAGTGACGGAATCAGGGAGTACACCGGGGAGCTGTTTTTT. Encoded protein: CASSDGIREYTGELFF.

The sample holds a few counts of this clonotype. V is TRBV29-1 and J is TRBJ1-1, with TRBD1 as a possible D gene (6 bases). The CDR3 length is 15 residues. Trimming left V 7 bases short and J 0 bases short, with 18 bases between. Looked up from germline, CDR1 is SQVTM and CDR2 is ANQGSEA. For the CDR3, the DNA is TGCAGCGCCGCCGGGACATCCCTGATGAACACTGAAGCTTTCTTT. Encoded protein: CSAAGTSLMNTEAFF.

In this sample, this clonotype turned up many times. This chain links TRBV7-9 with TRBJ2-7; maybe TRBD2 (6 bases). Looked up from germline, CDR1 is SEHNR and CDR2 is FQNEAQ (reference sequence). V gave up 6 bases and J gave up 2 bases, with 17 bases separating them. The CDR3 totals 15 residues. The CDR3 nucleotides read TGTGCCAGCAGTAAAGACGGCGGGGCCCCCTACGAGCAGTACTTC. It yields the protein CASSKDGGAPYEQYF. The full variable domain, in which reference TRBV7-9 and TRBJ2-7 provide the parts outside the CDR3, is DTGVSQNPRHKITKRGQNVTFRCDPISEHNRLYWYRQTLGQGPEFLTYFQNEAQLEKSRLLSDRFSAERPKGSFSTLEIQRTEQGDSAMYLCASSKDGGAPYEQYFGPGTRLTVT.